This TCR beta chain was sequenced for a study of blood T cell repertoires in COVID-19 (TCRdb year 2020). For the wider study: Samples covering the acute and convalescent phases of COVID-19 were provided by collaborators in the United States, Italy and Spain. Where available, HLA class I and class II types were taken from metadata supplied by the sample provider and were not determined by assay-based typing. A de-identified subject ID, COVID-19 status, age in years and sex were almost always included in the sample metadata. A freely available public database, intended as a resource for researchers studying the immune response to SARS-CoV-2, is where the repertoires were released. The samples were drawn from two sources: the first 160 participants of the ongoing ImmuneRACE study, and fewer than 1,500 subjects contributed by 6 global collaborators. The prospective study material was composed of cDNA or gDNA derived from T cells, B-cell-depleted T cells, or PBMCs. Deeply sampled blood TCRbeta repertoires from subjects exposed to, actively infected with, or recovered from COVID-19 were included in the dataset. The research as a whole found: How much clinical and demographic metadata was included differed by source and by participant, and the metadata was provided uncurated.

Participants in the prospective study were aged 18 to 89 years, lived in 20 to 25 United States geographic areas, and enrolled through a virtual design. In the prospective study, cohorts were assigned on the basis of participant-reported clinical history obtained from a screening survey and a study questionnaire. ImmuneRACE Cohort 3 recovered participants were defined by two consecutive negative NP/OP PCR tests, healthcare professional clearance, or symptom resolution. In the prospective study, whole blood, serum and a nasopharyngeal or oropharyngeal swab were collected from each participant by mobile phlebotomists. Prospective study participants could optionally give additional blood draws and questionnaires over a roughly 2-month period. Before DNA extraction, blood samples from the prospective study were shipped at room temperature or frozen. Based on the germline V gene, the CDR1 and CDR2 sequences are MNHEY and SVGAGI. Its CDR3 holds 13 amino acids, cysteine through phenylalanine. CDR3 DNA only is kept here, 39 bases in frame from base 1. V is pared back by 2 bases and J by 5 bases, with 9 bases lying between the germline termini.

Remarks on this clone: It lacks a known antigen. The input lacks base qualities; no much larger clone sits a single base away.

TCRbeta CDR3 regions were amplified from genomic DNA using the immunoSEQ Assay, a bias-controlled multiplex PCR. In the original analysis: The number of nucleated cells in each sample was estimated from the amplification of reference gene primers within the assay. To quantify the absolute abundance of each unique TCRbeta CDR3 rearrangement, sequence reads were collapsed and filtered. For each sample, productive Simpson clonality was calculated as the square root of Simpson's diversity index over productive rearrangements. Here the immuneACCESS table is served through TCRdb, limited to in-frame sequences with V and J called. Missing clones are a known gap in these copies; in checked studies unresolved V genes cover under half, and the rest lacks a known reason. D and trimming come from the DNA, and the V and J calls and clone size come from that table. Recorded for this sample are about 480,000 clones; 88% of them occurred a single time. Approximately 8% of the sample rests with the top ten.

The sequence joins TRBV6-5 to TRBJ1-1, and perhaps TRBD1 as D gene, on 5 matching bases. The sample was PBMCs or T cells enriched from blood (not recorded which). The sequence came from a woman aged 55-75 years who had recovered from COVID-19. The DNA is as follows: TGTGCCAGCAGTTACAGGGGCGCGACTGAAGCTTTCTTT. This encodes CASSYRGATEAFF.